Presented here are 12 T cell receptor beta chains from one specimen sequenced in a study of blood T cell repertoires in COVID-19. The protocol was immunoSEQ multiplex PCR, while the TCRdb copy is restricted to in-frame clones and leaves out a portion. The table lists fewer than 200,000 clones, approximately 84% of them singletons, with over 0.95% in the top ten. Sequencing used PBMCs or T cells enriched from blood (not recorded which). The receptor set was obtained from a human donor with acute COVID-19. The donor label of this sample is uncertain.

The chain carries TRBV30 and TRBJ1-2; TRBD1 agrees at 7 bases. The CDR3 length is 13 residues. Trimming took 5 bases from V and 6 from J; bases not matched to a gene: 9. The germline gives CDR1 GTSNPN, CDR2 SVGIG (reference sequence). The CDR3 loop is CAWAKQGHHGYTF. CDR3 nucleotide sequence: TGTGCCTGGGCAAAACAGGGGCATCATGGCTACACCTTC.

The rearrangement joins TRBV21-1 to TRBJ1-1. TRBV21-1 is an annotated pseudogene. This CDR3 region has 16 residues. The CDR3 sequence is CASRCRGRVANTEAFF. The CDR3 DNA sequence: TGTGCCAGCCGTTGTAGAGGGAGAGTAGCGAACACTGAAGCTTTCTTT.

The V and J genes are TRBV15 and TRBJ1-3, with unresolved D. The CDR3 runs to 15 residues. V was cut by 0 bases and J by 0 bases, with 6 bases left in between. The germline V gene encodes CDR1 LNHNV and CDR2 YYDKDF (reference sequence). The CDR3 region has the DNA TGTGCCACCAGCAGAGAACGGTACTCTGGAAACACCATATATTTT. Protein product: CATSRERYSGNTIYF.

The J gene is TRBJ2-2, the V gene TRBV25-1, with a weak D call TRBD1 (5 bases). The length of the CDR3 is 16 residues. The germline V and J ends were trimmed by 0 bases and 5 bases, with 13 bases remaining between them. CDR1 MGHDK and CDR2 SYGVNS come from the germline V gene. CDR3 loop: CASSEYQQGGTGELFF. CDR3 nucleotides: TGTGCCAGCAGTGAATATCAGCAGGGTGGAACCGGGGAGCTGTTTTTT.

The chain employs TRBV5-1 and TRBJ2-3; 8 bases fit TRBD2. The CDR3 runs 15 residues. Trimming took 1 base from V and 5 from J; bases not matched to a gene: 6. The germline gives CDR1 SGHRS, CDR2 YFSETQ. In DNA form, the CDR3 reads TGCGCCAGCAGCTTGTTAGCGGGGACCGTAGATACGCAGTATTTT. It translates to CASSLLAGTVDTQYF.

This clone has just one count. CDR3 residues: CAWSVDSRYTEAFF. The CDR3 coding sequence is TGTGCCTGGAGTGTCGACAGCAGATACACTGAAGCTTTCTTT. V gene TRBV30 combines with J gene TRBJ1-1; tentatively, D is TRBD1 (5 bases). V was pared by 0 bases and J by 3 bases, with 11 bases between. The CDR3 is made up of 14 amino acids. CDR1 and CDR2 from the germline V gene are GTSNPN and SVGIG (reference sequence).

This clone was picked up a small number of times. An end of the junction does not agree with germline; a read error may underlie this. The chain has TRBV6-6 and TRBJ1-5; D perhaps matches TRBD1 (5 bases). This CDR3 comprises 13 residues. Germline CDR1 MNHNY, CDR2 SVGAGI (reference sequence). The chain's CDR3 is CASTYAHGGPQHF. CDR3 coding DNA: TGTGCCAGCACTTACGCCCACGGGGGGCCCCAGCATTTT.

The chain is built from TRBV15 and TRBJ2-3; TRBD1 might be the D (6 bases). V shed 6 bases and J shed 1 base, with 8 bases lying between them. Germline lookup yields CDR1 LNHNV and CDR2 YYDKDF (reference sequence). CDR3 length: 13 residues. CDR3 DNA sequence: TGTGCCACCAGGGACAGCGGCACAGATACGCAGTATTTT. It is translated as CATRDSGTDTQYF.

This rearrangement joins TRBV3-1 (or the pseudogene TRBV3-2) to TRBJ1-4, with 8 bases matching TRBD1. The ends lost 3 bases at V and 10 bases at J; junction bases unmatched: 4. This CDR3 spans 13 amino acids. The V gene's germline CDR1 is LGHDT and CDR2 YNNKEL (reference sequence). CDR3 DNA sequence: TGTGCCAGCAGCCATCCCGGGACAGGAAAACTGTTTTTT. This encodes CASSHPGTGKLFF.

This rearrangement joins TRBV10-3 to TRBJ2-6; 9 bases line up with TRBD1. The CDR3 length is 19 residues. V trimming: 6 bases; J trimming: 0 bases; junction bases outside the gene matches: 12. CDR1 is ENHRY, CDR2 SYGVKD, per germline. This CDR3 is CAISKRTGVDFSGANVLTF. The DNA for the CDR3 is TGTGCCATCAGCAAAAGGACAGGGGTCGATTTCTCTGGGGCCAACGTCCTGACTTTC.

J is TRBJ2-5 and V is TRBV7-9; maybe TRBD1 (6 bases). V was shortened by 5 bases and J by 1 base, with 20 bases between the two germline ends. The CDR3 has 17 amino acids. Germline values: CDR1 SEHNR, CDR2 FQNEAQ (reference sequence). This CDR3 reads CASSLRQAGFTQETQYF. In nucleotides, the CDR3 is TGTGCCAGCAGCCTCAGACAGGCTGGTTTTACCCAAGAGACCCAGTACTTC.

The rearrangement joins TRBV27 to TRBJ1-5; no reliable D call. There are 13 residues in the CDR3. Germline-derived CDR1 and CDR2 are MNHEY and SMNVEV (reference sequence). Trimming stripped 3 bases from V and 4 bases from J, with 7 bases between. CDR3 loop: CASSLAVNQPQHF. CDR3 sequence (DNA): TGTGCCAGCAGTTTGGCGGTGAATCAGCCCCAGCATTTT.